This T cell receptor beta chain was captured in a study of CXCR3-negative and CXCR3-positive naive CD8 T cells. There are 15 residues in the CDR3. CDR1 and CDR2 from the germline V gene are MNHEY and SVGAGI. Concerning this clonotype: Its antigen is still unknown.

The method, 5' RACE with UMI labels, was used to prepare the TRB cDNA libraries. After re-calling the 5' RACE reads, TCRdb lists one entry per CDR3 protein, DNA absent. The sample has around 60,000 distinct CDR3 sequences. General observations from the study: In naive cells, CXCR3-negative and CXCR3-positive subsets had similar TRBV-TRBJ usage; memory cells differed. Higher TRB CDR3 hydrophobicity marked CXCR3-positive naive cells relative to CXCR3-negative naive cells. Both of the naive subsets showed about the same high diversity, but memory CD8+ cells had much less.

The sequencing input was naive CXCR3+ CD8+ T cells from blood. Subset here: CD45RO-CCR7+CD27+CD95- naive CD8+ T cells expressing CXCR3 (TNR3+). The rearrangement joins TRBV6-5 to TRBJ2-7; without DNA, the TCRdb call of TRBD1 cannot be checked. This clonotype originated in a human donor in good health. Some clones in this sample may be carry-over from other donors' samples. CDR3 in amino acids: CASSLTGPSSYEQYF.